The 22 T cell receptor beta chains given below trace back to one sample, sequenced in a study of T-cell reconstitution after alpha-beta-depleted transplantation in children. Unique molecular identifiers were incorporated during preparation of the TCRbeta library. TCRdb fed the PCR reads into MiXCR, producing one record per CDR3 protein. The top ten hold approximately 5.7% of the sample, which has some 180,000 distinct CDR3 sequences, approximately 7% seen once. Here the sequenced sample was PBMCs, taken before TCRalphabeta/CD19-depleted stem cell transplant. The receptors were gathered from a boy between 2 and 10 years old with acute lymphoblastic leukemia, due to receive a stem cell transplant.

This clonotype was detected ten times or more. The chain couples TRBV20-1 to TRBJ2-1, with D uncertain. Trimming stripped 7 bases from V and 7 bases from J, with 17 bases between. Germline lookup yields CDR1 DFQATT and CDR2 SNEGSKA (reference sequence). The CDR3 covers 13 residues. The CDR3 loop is CSGLTDRDNEQFF. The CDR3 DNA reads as TGCAGTGGACTGACTGATAGGGATAATGAGCAGTTCTTC.

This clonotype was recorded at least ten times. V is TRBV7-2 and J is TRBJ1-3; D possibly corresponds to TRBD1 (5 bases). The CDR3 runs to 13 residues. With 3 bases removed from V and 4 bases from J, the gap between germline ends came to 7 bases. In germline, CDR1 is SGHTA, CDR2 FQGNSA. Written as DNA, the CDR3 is TGTGCCAGCAGCTTTTCAGGGGGAAACACCATATATTTT. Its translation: CASSFSGGNTIYF.

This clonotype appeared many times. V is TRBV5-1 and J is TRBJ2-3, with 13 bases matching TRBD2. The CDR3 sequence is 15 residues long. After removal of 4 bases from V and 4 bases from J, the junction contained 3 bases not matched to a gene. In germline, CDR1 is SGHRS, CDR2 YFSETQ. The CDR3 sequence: CASSTSGGAPDTQYF. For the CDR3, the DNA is TGCGCCAGCAGCACTAGCGGGGGGGCTCCAGATACGCAGTATTTT.

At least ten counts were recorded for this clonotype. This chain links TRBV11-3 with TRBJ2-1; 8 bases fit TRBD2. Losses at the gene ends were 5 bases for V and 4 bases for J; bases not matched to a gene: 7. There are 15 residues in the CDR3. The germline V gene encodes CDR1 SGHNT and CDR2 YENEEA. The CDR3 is CASSPDGGGYNEQFF. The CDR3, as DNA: TGTGCCAGCAGCCCAGACGGGGGGGGTTACAATGAGCAGTTCTTC.

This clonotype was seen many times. The CDR3 protein is CASSLAWKGTSTRRPYNEQFF. CDR3 sequence (DNA): TGTGCCAGCAGCTTAGCGTGGAAAGGGACTAGCACCAGGCGGCCCTACAATGAGCAGTTCTTC. The chain couples TRBV7-4 to TRBJ2-1; 9 nucleotides line up with TRBD2. Trimming at V came to 0 bases and at J to 2 bases, leaving 17 bases not matched to a gene. This CDR3 contains 21 residues. Germline CDR1 SGHVT, CDR2 SQSDAQ.

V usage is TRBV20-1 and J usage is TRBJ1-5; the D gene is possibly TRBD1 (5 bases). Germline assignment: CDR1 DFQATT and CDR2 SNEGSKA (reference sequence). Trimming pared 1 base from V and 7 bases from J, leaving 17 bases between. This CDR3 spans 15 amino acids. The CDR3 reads CSARGAGSSGQPQHF. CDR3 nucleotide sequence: TGCAGTGCTAGAGGTGCAGGGAGTTCTGGGCAGCCCCAGCATTTT.

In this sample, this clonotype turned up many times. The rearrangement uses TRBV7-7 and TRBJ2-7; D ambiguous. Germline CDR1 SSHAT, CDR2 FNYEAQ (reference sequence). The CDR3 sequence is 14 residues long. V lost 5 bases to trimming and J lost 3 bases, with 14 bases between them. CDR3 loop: CASSPTYSDYEQYF. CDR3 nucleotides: TGTGCCAGCAGCCCCACCTATTCCGACTACGAGCAGTACTTC.

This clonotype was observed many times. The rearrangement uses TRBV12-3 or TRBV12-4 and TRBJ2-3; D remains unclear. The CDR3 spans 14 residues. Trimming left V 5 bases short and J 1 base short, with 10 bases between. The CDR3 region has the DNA TGTGCCAGCAGTCCCCACGTCCGCACAGATACGCAGTATTTT. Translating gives CASSPHVRTDTQYF.

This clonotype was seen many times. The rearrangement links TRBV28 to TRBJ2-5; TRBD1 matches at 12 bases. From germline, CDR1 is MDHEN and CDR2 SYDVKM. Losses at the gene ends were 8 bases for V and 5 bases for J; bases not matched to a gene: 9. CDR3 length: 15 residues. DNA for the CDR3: TGTGCCAGCCTAGGGGGACAGGGGGCGTTTGAGACCCAGTACTTC. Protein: CASLGGQGAFETQYF.

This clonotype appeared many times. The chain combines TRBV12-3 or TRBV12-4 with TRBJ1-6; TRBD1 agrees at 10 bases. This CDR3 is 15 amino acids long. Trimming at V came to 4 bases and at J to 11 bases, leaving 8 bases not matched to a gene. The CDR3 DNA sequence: TGTGCCAGCAGTTCCTCGACAGGGGGCGCGACACCCCTCCACTTT. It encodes CASSSSTGGATPLHF.

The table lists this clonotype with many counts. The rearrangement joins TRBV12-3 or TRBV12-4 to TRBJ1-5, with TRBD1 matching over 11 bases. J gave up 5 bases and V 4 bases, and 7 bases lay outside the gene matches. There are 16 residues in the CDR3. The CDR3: CASSSSGTGGYQPQHF. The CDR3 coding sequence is TGTGCCAGCAGTTCCTCCGGGACAGGGGGTTATCAGCCCCAGCATTTT.

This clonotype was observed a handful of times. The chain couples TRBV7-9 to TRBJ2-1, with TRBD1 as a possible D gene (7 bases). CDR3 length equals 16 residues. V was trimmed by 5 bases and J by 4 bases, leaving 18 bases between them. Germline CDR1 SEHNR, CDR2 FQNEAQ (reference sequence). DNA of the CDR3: TGTGCCAGCAGCAAAAGGGGCCAGGGGGGATACAATGAGCAGTTCTTC. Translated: CASSKRGQGGYNEQFF. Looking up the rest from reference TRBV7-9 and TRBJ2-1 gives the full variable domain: DTGVSQNPRHKITKRGQNVTFRCDPISEHNRLYWYRQTLGQGPEFLTYFQNEAQLEKSRLLSDRFSAERPKGSFSTLEIQRTEQGDSAMYLCASSKRGQGGYNEQFFGPGTRLTVL.

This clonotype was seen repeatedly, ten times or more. Written as DNA, the CDR3 is TGCAGTGCTAGAGATCCAGCAGCGGGCAAGATCCAAGAGACCCAGTACTTC. This sequence encodes CSARDPAAGKIQETQYF. V usage is TRBV20-1 and J usage is TRBJ2-5, with a weak D call TRBD2 (6 bases). Germline V gene data show CDR1 as DFQATT and CDR2 as SNEGSKA (reference sequence). Between the trimmed V and J ends, which lost 0 bases and 1 base, there was a span of 18 bases. This CDR3 is 17 amino acids long.

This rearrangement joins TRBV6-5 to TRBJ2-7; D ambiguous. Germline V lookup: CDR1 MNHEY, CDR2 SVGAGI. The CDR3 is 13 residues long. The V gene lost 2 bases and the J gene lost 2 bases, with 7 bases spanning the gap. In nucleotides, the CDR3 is TGTGCCAGCAGTTACGTCAAAACCTACGAGCAGTACTTC. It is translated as CASSYVKTYEQYF.

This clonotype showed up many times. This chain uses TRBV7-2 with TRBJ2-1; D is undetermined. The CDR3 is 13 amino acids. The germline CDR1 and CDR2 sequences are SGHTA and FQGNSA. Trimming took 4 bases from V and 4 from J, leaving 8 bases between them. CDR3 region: CASSSDWYNEQFF. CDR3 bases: TGTGCCAGCAGCTCAGACTGGTACAATGAGCAGTTCTTC.

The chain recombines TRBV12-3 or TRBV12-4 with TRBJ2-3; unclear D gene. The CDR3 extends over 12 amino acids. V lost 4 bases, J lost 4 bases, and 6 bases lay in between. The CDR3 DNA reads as TGTGCCAGCAGTTACTACCCAGATACGCAGTATTTT. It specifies CASSYYPDTQYF.

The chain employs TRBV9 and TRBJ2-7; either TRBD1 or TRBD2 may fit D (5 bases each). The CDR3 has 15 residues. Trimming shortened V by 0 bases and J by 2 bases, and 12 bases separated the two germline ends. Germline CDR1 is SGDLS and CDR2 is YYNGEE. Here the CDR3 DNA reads TGTGCCAGCAGCGTAGCCGGGGACCTAGCCTACGAGCAGTACTTC. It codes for CASSVAGDLAYEQYF.

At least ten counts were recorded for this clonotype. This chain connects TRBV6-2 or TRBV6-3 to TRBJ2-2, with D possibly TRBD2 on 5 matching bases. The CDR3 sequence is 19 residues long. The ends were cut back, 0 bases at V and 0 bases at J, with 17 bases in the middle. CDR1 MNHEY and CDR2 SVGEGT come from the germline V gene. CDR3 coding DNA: TGTGCCAGCAGTTACTCCATCGGAGTAGCGAGGGCGAACACCGGGGAGCTGTTTTTT. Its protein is CASSYSIGVARANTGELFF.

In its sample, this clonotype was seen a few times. The CDR3 DNA reads TGTGCCAGCAGTTACTCGATAGGGTACGGGACCGGGGAGCTGTTTTTT. This gives the protein CASSYSIGYGTGELFF. The J gene is TRBJ2-2, the V gene TRBV6-5; D gene ambiguous. Germline V lookup: CDR1 MNHEY, CDR2 SVGAGI. The CDR3 totals 16 residues. V dropped 0 bases and J dropped 5 bases, with 13 bases sitting between them.

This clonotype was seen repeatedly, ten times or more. CDR3 protein: CASSQAGAGDRYNEQFF. The DNA for the CDR3 is TGTGCCAGCAGCCAAGCAGGGGCGGGAGATCGGTACAATGAGCAGTTCTTC. The chain employs TRBV14 and TRBJ2-1; a weak D match, TRBD2 (7 bases). V lost 1 base and J 4 bases, leaving 17 bases between the germline ends. The V gene's germline CDR1 is SGHDN and CDR2 FVKESK. The CDR3 extends over 17 amino acids.

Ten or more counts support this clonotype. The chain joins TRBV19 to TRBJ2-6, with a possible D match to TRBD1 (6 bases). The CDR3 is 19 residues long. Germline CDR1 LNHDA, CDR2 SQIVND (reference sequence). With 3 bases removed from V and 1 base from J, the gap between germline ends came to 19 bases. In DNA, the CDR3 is TGTGCCAGTAGTATCACCCCCAGACAGGACCGGTCTGGGGCCAACGTCCTGACTTTC. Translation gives CASSITPRQDRSGANVLTF.

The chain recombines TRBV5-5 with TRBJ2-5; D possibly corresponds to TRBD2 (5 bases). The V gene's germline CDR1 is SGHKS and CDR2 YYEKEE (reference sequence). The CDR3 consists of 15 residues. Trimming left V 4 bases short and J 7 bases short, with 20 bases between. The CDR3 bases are TGTGCCAGCAGCGTGGACGTCGCTCGAGGGCGGACCCAGTACTTC. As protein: CASSVDVARGRTQYF.